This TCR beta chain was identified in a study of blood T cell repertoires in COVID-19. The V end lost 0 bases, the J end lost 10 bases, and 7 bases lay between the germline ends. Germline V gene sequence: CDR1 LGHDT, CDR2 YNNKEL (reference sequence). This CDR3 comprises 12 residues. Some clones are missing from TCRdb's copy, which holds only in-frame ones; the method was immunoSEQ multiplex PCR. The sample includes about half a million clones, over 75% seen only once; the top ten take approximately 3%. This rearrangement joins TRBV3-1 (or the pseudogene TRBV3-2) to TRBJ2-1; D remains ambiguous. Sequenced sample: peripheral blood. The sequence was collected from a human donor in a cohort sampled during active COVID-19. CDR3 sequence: CASSQDPQEQFF. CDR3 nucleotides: TGTGCCAGCAGCCAAGATCCGCAGGAGCAGTTCTTC.